The following is a T cell receptor (beta chain) sequence with its context. Its matching antigen is unknown. This sample is drawn from a study of cytomegalovirus exposure and HLA in healthy donors. Study-wide results and caveats: CMV antigen specificity of a few CMV-associated chains was confirmed in vitro.

Primers: 60 Vbeta forward and 13 Jbeta reverse. Repertoires were generated with immunoSEQ multiplex PCR, while TCRdb's copy carries only in-frame clones and drops some. The sample includes 150,000 to 200,000 clones, 77% of them seen just once. Each donor was healthy, and each was a bone marrow donor. The sequenced material came from PBMCs. The source of this sequence is a male donor in good health and CMV-seropositive.

CDR3 loop: CARSLDPIRGSKPGNTIYF. CDR3 in DNA: TGTGCCAGAAGCTTAGACCCGATCAGGGGGAGCAAACCTGGAAACACCATATATTTT. The chain recombines TRBV5-3 with TRBJ1-3, with TRBD1 identical over 7 bases. TRBV5-3 is sorted into the ORF group, with uncertain function. The CDR3 length is 19 residues. V lost 2 bases, J lost 2 bases, and 16 bases stayed unmatched.